This section outlines one T cell receptor (beta chain) sequence together with its context. The antigen is unknown. The read terminates 3 residues before the CDR3 end, so the remaining end is supplied by the germline J gene. The entry originates in a study of T cells in women clearing cervical HPV infection. For the study at large: Women with histologically confirmed HPV16-related CIN3 or worse, 2 with invasive cancer, served as cases. Case blood drawn at lesion detection; control blood after infection cleared. Overall study results and limits: It is unknown whether associations predate infection; no effector/memory or HPV-specific sorting.

Sequencing was performed with immunoSEQ multiplex PCR; in TCRdb, only in-frame clones are kept and a portion is missing. The ten top clones account for about 7.1%, within a sample of tens of thousands of clones. V was clipped by 2 bases and J by 1 base, with 8 bases between them. Per germline, CDR1 SGHTA and CDR2 FQGNSA. The CDR3 spans 14 residues. V gene TRBV7-2 combines with J gene TRBJ2-5; TRBD2 is a possible D gene (6 bases). Specimen: blood buffy coat. This receptor was identified in a woman aged 18-69 years with a cervical HPV16 infection that either progressed to CIN3+ or cleared (not recorded which). The CDR3: CASSLWGVQETQYF. CDR3 DNA (partial): TGTGCCAGCAGCTTATGGGGGGTCCAAGAGACC.